This TCR beta chain was obtained from a study of Tregs in tolerant kidney transplant recipients. Study results and caveats: Expanding Tregs on activated donor B cells appeared to best identify donor-specific TCRbeta clones.

The CDR3 has 15 amino acids. V lost 2 bases and J lost 8; bases outside the gene matches: 10. CDR1 is LNHDA and CDR2 is SQIVND in the germline V gene (reference sequence). Repertoires were generated with immunoSEQ multiplex PCR, while TCRdb's copy carries only in-frame clones and drops some. The sample holds tens of thousands of clones, 80% to 90% seen once. This clone was observed a handful of times. Its antigen is unknown. Recipients received nonmyeloablative bone marrow transplants from related graft donors, with transient mixed chimerism. CD4+CD25+CD127- Tregs, CD4+CD25- non-Tregs, CD4 and CD8 cells were sorted.

The sample was CD4+ T cells from blood (PBMCs), taken 6 months after the transplant. The receptor comes from a human patient who received a combined kidney and bone marrow transplant. Part of the T cells may come from the graft donor. The chain uses TRBV19 and TRBJ1-2, with 8 bases matching TRBD1. The CDR3 reads CASSISRTGIGGYTF. In DNA form, the CDR3 reads TGTGCCAGTAGTATATCCCGGACAGGGATCGGGGGCTACACCTTC.